This paragraph covers one TCR beta chain sequence. This entry belongs to a study of T cell changes during pregnancy in multiple sclerosis. This CDR3 region has 18 residues. Germline V gives CDR1 SGDLS, CDR2 YYNGEE. V was pared by 4 bases and J by 7 bases, with 11 bases of the junction left unmatched. Profiled with immunoSEQ multiplex PCR; TCRdb holds only in-frame clones, not every one. The table includes 100,000 or so clones, more than 85% detected once. The material was peripheral blood, obtained in the second trimester of pregnancy. This TCR came from a female donor with multiple sclerosis, enrolled in a pregnancy study. The V gene is TRBV9, the J gene TRBJ2-2, with 15 nucleotides matching TRBD2. The CDR3 coding sequence is TGTGCCAGCAGCACCCGGACTAGCGGGAGGGCCGCGATCGGGGAGCTGTTTTTT. This codes for CASSTRTSGRAAIGELFF.